This TCR beta chain was profiled in a study of technical replicates of blood from several donors. Data came from immunoSEQ multiplex PCR; TCRdb stores just in-frame clones and leaves some out. The sample includes tens of thousands of clones, 94% of them seen just once. This clonotype was obtained from a human donor in good health. Sequenced sample: T cells isolated from PBMCs.

The CDR3 DNA reads TGTGCCAGCAGTTTATCCCCCCGGGATCTGGGCTACACCTTC. Translating it yields CASSLSPRDLGYTF. The chain is built from TRBV27 and TRBJ1-2, with unresolved D. Germline CDR1 is MNHEY and CDR2 is SMNVEV (reference sequence). This CDR3 is 14 amino acids long. Trimming took off 0 bases at V and 8 bases at J, with 13 bases between the two ends.